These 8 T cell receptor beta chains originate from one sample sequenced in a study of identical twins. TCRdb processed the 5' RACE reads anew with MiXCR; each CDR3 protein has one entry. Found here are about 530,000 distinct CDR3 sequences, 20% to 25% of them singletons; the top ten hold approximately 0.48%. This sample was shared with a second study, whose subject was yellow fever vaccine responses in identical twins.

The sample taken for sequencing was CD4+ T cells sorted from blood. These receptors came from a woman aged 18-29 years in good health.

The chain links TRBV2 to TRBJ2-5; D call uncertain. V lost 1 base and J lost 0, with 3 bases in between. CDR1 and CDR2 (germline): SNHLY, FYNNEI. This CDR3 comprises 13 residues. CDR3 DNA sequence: TGTGCCAGCAGTGAAGGCAACCAAGAGACCCAGTACTTC. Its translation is CASSEGNQETQYF.

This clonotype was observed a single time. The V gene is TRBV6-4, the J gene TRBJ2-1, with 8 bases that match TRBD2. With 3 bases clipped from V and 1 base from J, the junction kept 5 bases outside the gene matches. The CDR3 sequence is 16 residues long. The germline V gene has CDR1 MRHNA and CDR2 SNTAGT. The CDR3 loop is CASSEAAGASYNEQFF. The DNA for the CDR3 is TGTGCCAGCAGTGAGGCAGCGGGAGCGTCCTACAATGAGCAGTTCTTC.

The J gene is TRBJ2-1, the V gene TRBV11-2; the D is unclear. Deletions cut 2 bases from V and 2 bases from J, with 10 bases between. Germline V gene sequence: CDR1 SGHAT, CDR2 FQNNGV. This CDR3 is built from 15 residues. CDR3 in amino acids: CASSLPQAPYNEQFF. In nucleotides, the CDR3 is TGTGCCAGCAGCTTACCGCAGGCGCCCTACAATGAGCAGTTCTTC.

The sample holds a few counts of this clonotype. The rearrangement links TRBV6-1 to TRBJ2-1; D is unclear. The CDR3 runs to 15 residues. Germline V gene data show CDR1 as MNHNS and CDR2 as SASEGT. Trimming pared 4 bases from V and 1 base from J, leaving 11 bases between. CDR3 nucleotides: TGTGCCAGCAGTGTCAACGGTGATTCCTACAATGAGCAGTTCTTC. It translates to CASSVNGDSYNEQFF.

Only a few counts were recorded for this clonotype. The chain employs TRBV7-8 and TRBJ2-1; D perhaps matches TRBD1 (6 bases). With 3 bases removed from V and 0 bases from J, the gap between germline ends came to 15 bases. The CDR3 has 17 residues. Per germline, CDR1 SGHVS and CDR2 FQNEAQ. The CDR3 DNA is TGTGCCAGCAGCTTTCACATCAGGGGCGTCTCCTACAATGAGCAGTTCTTC. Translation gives CASSFHIRGVSYNEQFF.

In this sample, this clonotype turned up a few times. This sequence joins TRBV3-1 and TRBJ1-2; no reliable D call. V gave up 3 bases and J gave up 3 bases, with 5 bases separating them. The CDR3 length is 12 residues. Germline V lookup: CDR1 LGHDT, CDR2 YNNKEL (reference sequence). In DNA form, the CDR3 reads TGTGCCAGCAGCCAGACGGACTATGGCTACACCTTC. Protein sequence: CASSQTDYGYTF.

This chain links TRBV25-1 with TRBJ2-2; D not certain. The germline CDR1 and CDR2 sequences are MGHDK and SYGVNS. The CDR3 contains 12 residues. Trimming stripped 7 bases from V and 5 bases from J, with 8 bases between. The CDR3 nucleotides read TGTGCCAGCATGTGGCAGACCGGGGAGCTGTTTTTT. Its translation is CASMWQTGELFF.

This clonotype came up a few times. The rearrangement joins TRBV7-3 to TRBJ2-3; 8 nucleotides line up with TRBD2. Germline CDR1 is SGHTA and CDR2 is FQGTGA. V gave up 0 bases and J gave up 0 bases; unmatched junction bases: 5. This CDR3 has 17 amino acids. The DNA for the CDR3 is TGTGCCAGCAGCTTAACTGCCACTAGCGGCAGCACAGATACGCAGTATTTT. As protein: CASSLTATSGSTDTQYF. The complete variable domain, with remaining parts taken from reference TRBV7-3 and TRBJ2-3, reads GAGVSQTPSNKVTEKGKYVELRCDPISGHTALYWYRQSLGQGPEFLIYFQGTGAADDSGLPNDRFFAVRPEGSVSTLKIQRTERGDSAVYLCASSLTATSGSTDTQYFGPGTRLTVL.